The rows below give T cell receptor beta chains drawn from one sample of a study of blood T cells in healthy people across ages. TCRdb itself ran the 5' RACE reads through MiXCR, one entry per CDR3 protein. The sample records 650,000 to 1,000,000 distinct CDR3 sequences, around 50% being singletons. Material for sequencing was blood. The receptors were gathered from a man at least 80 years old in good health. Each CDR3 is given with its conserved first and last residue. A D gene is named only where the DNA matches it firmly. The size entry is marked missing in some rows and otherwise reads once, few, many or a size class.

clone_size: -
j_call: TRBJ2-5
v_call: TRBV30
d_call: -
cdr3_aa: CAWVRGVQETQYF
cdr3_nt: TGTGCCTGGGTGCGTGGGGTCCAAGAGACCCAGTACTTC

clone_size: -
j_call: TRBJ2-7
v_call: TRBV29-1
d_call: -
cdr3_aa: CSVSPSQGAQYF
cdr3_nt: TGCAGCGTTTCACCCTCTCAAGGGGCCCAGTACTTC

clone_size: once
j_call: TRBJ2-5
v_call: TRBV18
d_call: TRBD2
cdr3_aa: CASSNSGSDEQYF
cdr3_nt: TGTGCCAGCTCCAATAGCGGGAGTGATGAGCAGTACTTC

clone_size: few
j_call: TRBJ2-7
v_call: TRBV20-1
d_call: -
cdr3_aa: CSARGPQRGFSYEQYF
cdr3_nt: TGCAGTGCTAGAGGGCCGCAACGCGGGTTCTCCTACGAGCAGTACTTC

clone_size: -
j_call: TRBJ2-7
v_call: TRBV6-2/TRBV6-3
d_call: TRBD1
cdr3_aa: CASSHARGFYEQYF
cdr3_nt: TGTGCCAGCAGCCATGCCAGGGGGTTCTACGAGCAGTACTTC

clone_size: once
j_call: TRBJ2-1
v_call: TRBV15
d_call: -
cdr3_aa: CATSRALGAEQFF
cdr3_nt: TGTGCCACCAGCAGAGCATTGGGCGCTGAGCAGTTCTTC

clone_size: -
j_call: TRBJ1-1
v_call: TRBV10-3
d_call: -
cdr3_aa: CAISSGAGGNTEAFF
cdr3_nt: TGTGCCATCAGTAGCGGAGCCGGGGGGAACACTGAAGCTTTCTTT

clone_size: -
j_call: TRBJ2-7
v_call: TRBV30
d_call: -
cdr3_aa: CAWSSDIGTYEQYF
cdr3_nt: TGTGCCTGGTCATCCGACATAGGGACCTACGAGCAGTACTTC

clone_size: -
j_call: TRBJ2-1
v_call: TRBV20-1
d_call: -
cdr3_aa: CSARDQGTAKDLQFF
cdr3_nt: TGCAGTGCTAGAGATCAGGGGACCGCTAAGGATCTGCAGTTCTTC

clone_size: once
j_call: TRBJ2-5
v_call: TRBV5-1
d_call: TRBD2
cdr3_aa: CASTFLAGVDNEQYF
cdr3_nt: TGCGCCAGCACCTTTCTAGCGGGAGTCGACAATGAGCAGTACTTC

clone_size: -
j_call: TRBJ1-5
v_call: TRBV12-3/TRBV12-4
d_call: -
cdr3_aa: CASSFRGAQPQHF
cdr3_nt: TGTGCCAGCAGTTTTAGAGGGGCCCAGCCCCAGCATTTT

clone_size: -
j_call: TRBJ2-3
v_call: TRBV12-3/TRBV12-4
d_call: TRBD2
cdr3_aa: CASGPSGSVDTQYF
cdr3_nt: TGTGCCAGCGGGCCCAGCGGGAGCGTGGATACGCAGTATTTT

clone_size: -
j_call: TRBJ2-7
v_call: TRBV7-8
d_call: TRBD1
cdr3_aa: CASSLDRGGEQYF
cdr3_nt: TGTGCCAGCAGTCTTGACAGGGGAGGCGAGCAGTACTTC

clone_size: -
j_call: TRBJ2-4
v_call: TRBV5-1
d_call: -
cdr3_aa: CASGSGAGLAKNIQYF
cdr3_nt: TGCGCCAGCGGCTCGGGGGCGGGGTTAGCCAAAAACATTCAGTACTTC

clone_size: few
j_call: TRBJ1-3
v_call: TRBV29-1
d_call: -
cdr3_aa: CSVAEGGNTIYF
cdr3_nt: TGCAGCGTTGCTGAGGGTGGAAACACCATATATTTT

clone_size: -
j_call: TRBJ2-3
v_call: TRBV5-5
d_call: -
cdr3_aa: CASTRDGRGGTDTQYF
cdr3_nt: TGTGCCAGCACCCGTGATGGGAGAGGGGGCACAGATACGCAGTATTTT

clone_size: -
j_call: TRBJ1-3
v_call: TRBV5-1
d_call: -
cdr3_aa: CASSFSGTGNTIYF
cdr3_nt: TGCGCCAGCAGCTTTTCGGGGACCGGAAACACCATATATTTT

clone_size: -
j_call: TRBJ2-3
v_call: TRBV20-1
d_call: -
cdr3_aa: CSARPPGTDTQYF
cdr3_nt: TGCAGTGCTAGACCCCCAGGCACAGATACGCAGTATTTT

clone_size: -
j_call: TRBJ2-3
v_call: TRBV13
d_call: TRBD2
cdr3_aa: CASSPLAGGMKDTQYF
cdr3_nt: TGTGCCAGCAGCCCACTAGCGGGGGGGATGAAAGATACGCAGTATTTT

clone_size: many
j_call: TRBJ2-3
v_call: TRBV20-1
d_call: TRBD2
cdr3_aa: CSARDSGRSTDTQYF
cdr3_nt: TGCAGTGCTAGAGATTCCGGGAGGAGCACAGATACGCAGTATTTT

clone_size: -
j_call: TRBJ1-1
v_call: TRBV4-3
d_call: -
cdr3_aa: CASSQVTETTEAFF
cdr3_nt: TGCGCCAGCAGCCAAGTAACAGAGACCACTGAAGCTTTCTTT

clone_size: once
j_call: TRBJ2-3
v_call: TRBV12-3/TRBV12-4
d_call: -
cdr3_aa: CASSCRGAADTQYF
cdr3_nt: TGTGCCAGCAGTTGCAGGGGGGCCGCAGATACGCAGTATTTT

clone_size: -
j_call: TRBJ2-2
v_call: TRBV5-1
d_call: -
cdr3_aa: CASGVETNLGHGELFF
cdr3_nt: TGCGCCAGCGGCGTTGAAACAAATCTCGGACACGGGGAGCTGTTTTTT

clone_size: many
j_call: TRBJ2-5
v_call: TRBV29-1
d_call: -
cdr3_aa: CSAGTEQETQYF
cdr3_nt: TGCAGCGCCGGGACGGAGCAAGAGACCCAGTACTTC

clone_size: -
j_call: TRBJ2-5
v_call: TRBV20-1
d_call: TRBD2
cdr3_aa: CSATSRASGQETQYF
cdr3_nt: TGCAGTGCTACCTCACGGGCTAGCGGACAAGAGACCCAGTACTTC

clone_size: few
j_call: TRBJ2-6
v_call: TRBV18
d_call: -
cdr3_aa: CASSAAAEANVLTF
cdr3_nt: TGTGCCAGCTCCGCGGCGGCCGAGGCCAACGTCCTGACTTTC

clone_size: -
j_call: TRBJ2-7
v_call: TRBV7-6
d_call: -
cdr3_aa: CASSPKGGNNEQYF
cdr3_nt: TGTGCCAGCAGCCCGAAAGGGGGGAACAATGAGCAGTACTTC

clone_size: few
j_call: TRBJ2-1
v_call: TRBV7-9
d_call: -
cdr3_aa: CASSLSTEYNEQFF
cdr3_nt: TGTGCCAGCAGCTTAAGTACGGAATACAATGAGCAGTTCTTC

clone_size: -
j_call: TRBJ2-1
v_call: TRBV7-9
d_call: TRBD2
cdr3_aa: CASSFGTSVYNEQFF
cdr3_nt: TGTGCCAGCAGCTTCGGGACTAGCGTGTATAATGAGCAGTTCTTC